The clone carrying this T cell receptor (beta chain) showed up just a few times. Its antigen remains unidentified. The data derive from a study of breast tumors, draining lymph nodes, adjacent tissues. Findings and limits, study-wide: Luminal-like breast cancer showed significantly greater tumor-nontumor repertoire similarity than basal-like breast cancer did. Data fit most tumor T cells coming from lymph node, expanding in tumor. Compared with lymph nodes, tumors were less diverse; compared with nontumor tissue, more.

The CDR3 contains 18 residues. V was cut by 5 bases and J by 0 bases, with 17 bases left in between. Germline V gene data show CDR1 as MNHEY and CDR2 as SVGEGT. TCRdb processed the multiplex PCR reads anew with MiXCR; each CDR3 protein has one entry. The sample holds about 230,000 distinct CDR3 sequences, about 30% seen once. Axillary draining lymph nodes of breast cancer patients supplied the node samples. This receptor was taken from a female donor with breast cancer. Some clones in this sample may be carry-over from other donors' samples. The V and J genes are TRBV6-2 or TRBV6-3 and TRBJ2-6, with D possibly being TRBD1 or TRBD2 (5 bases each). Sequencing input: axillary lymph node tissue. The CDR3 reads CASSHGLGGTSGANVLTF. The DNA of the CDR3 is TGTGCCAGCAGTCACGGGCTTGGGGGAACCTCTGGGGCCAACGTCCTGACTTTC.